The clone carrying this T cell receptor (beta chain) has more than one count but fewer than ten. Its target is not known. The data originate from a study of graft-versus-host responses after intestinal transplantation. Study-wide context: Recipients had transplants, and these were multivisceral, liver-intestinal, or isolated intestinal. Induction with anti-thymocyte globulin, then tacrolimus and steroids for approximately three years, was given to all recipients.

Study-level results: GvH clones surfaced in recipient marrow, some emerging earlier in ileum or blood. Among circulating GvH clones, peak levels were associated with early post-transplant declines in HvG clones.

Germline trimming cut 2 bases from V and 5 bases from J; bases unmatched to any gene: 6. Germline V gene sequence: CDR1 GTSNPN, CDR2 SVGIG (reference sequence). The CDR3 totals 14 residues. TCRdb's copy holds only in-frame clones and misses some; the assay was immunoSEQ multiplex PCR. Among about 88,000 clones, 92% were seen once, and the ten largest hold roughly 0.31%. This sample comprised unstimulated CD4+ T cells sorted from spleen or lymph node cells, obtained before intestinal transplant. This receptor was obtained from a human donor who received an intestinal transplant. V and J are TRBV30 and TRBJ2-5, with 9 bases matching TRBD1. Here the CDR3 reads CAWSTDRGRETQYF. The CDR3 DNA reads TGTGCCTGGAGTACGGACAGGGGAAGGGAGACCCAGTACTTC.